This record covers a single T cell receptor (beta chain). The CDR3 extends over 20 amino acids. The germline gives CDR1 MNHNY, CDR2 SVGAGI (reference sequence). The ends lost 6 bases at V and 0 bases at J; junction bases unmatched: 18. Some clones are missing from TCRdb's copy, which holds only in-frame ones; the method was immunoSEQ multiplex PCR. Here the sample spans some 120,000 clones, 75% to 90% being singletons. This entry is derived from a study of T cell responses to AZD1222 COVID-19 vaccine. The chain is built from TRBV6-6 and TRBJ1-3; TRBD1 matches at 9 bases. The input for sequencing was peripheral blood, taken 28 days after the second AZD1222 dose. This clonotype was obtained from an adult who received the AZD1222 COVID-19 vaccine. DNA for the CDR3: TGTGCCAGCAGCCGACCCGGGACGGGACAGGGACCCCTCTCTGGAAACACCATATATTTT. This gives the protein CASSRPGTGQGPLSGNTIYF.